This T cell receptor (beta chain) was captured in a study of human T cells and chemical hapten exposure. General study points: Clustering by CDR3 similarity yielded significantly more large clusters from expanded TCRs than controls. PT1 expanded TCR counts correlated positively with patch test score.

As regards this clonotype: Its antigen is still unknown.

Time point in this sample: patch test 2, 6 weeks after DPC sensitization. The treatment here: therapeutic diphenylcyclopropenone sensitization with weekly scalp DPC. TCRdb re-analysed the RACE reads in MiXCR, keeping a single row per CDR3 protein. The table records about 100,000 distinct CDR3 sequences, roughly 11% of them present only once. This material consisted of whole blood, taken in connection with sensitization to the hapten diphenylcyclopropenone (DPC). This receptor was taken from a woman aged 40 to 50 with alopecia areata. Some clones in this sample may be carry-over from other donors' samples.

The DNA of the CDR3 is TGTGCCAGCAGTTTTCTCTGGACAGGGGGCAATCAGCCCCAGCATTTT. This codes for CASSFLWTGGNQPQHF. The chain uses TRBV12-3 or TRBV12-4 and TRBJ1-5; the match to TRBD1 covers 9 bases. The CDR3 covers 16 residues. The V segment lost 3 bases and the J segment 2 bases; nucleotides outside the gene matches: 5.